This TCR beta chain appears in the sequencing data of a study of cytomegalovirus exposure and HLA in healthy donors. Study results and caveats: There were a few CMV-associated chains whose specificity for CMV antigens was confirmed in vitro. When analyzed later, the rates of TCR association showed variation by HLA locus, with DRB1 the most and HLA-C the fewest. Relative to equally common others, HLA-associated TCR beta chains showed greater clonal expansion in a later analysis.

The CDR3 extends over 16 amino acids. V lost 3 bases, J lost 1 base, and 2 bases stayed unmatched. Germline loops: CDR1 ENHRY, CDR2 SYGVKD. The PCR used 60 Vbeta and 13 Jbeta primers. Some clones are missing from TCRdb's copy, which holds only in-frame ones; the method was immunoSEQ multiplex PCR. Of hundreds of thousands of clones in the sample, 77% were seen once. As regards this clone: Its cognate antigen is unknown.

This chain connects TRBV10-3 to TRBJ2-2; 10 nucleotides align to TRBD2. The TCR comes from a woman in her fifties or sixties in good health and CMV-seropositive. Sequenced sample: PBMCs. Here the CDR3 reads CAISDRLAGNTGELFF. The DNA for the CDR3 is TGTGCCATCAGTGATAGACTAGCGGGGAACACCGGGGAGCTGTTTTTT.